This T cell receptor beta chain came from a study of blood T cell repertoires in COVID-19. Study details: T cells, B-cell-depleted T cells, or PBMCs provided the cDNA or gDNA that served as material.

Germline assignment: CDR1 LNHDA and CDR2 SQIVND (reference sequence). The CDR3 runs to 15 residues. The J segment lost 5 bases and the V segment lost 4 bases, leaving 9 bases of the junction unmatched. Per the original data handling: Scientists estimated how many nucleated cells there were by amplifying reference gene primers. The data were produced by immunoSEQ multiplex PCR, yet TCRdb's version contains in-frame clones alone and is incomplete. V and J calls plus clone size are reproduced from that table; the DNA served to infer D and trimming. The profile shows some 400,000 clones, approximately 86% of them singletons.

Sequences were obtained from peripheral blood. V and J are TRBV19 and TRBJ1-2; 8 bases are a match to TRBD1. This sequence was found in a human donor in a cohort sampled during active COVID-19. CDR3 in DNA: TGTGCCAGTAGTAACCCGTCCGGGACAGGTTATGGCTACACCTTC. As protein: CASSNPSGTGYGYTF.